This T cell receptor (beta chain) was profiled in a study of pediatric ulcerative colitis. Worth noting for this clone: Its antigen is currently unknown.

Sequencing was at survey level. Up to 500,000 reads were sequenced per sample. Method: immunoSEQ multiplex PCR; TCRdb's copy keeps in-frame clones and lacks some. The sample yields around 65,000 clones, about three quarters seen once. CDR1 SGHRS and CDR2 YFSETQ come from the germline V gene. This CDR3 region has 14 residues. Deletions cut 0 bases from V and 5 bases from J, with 9 bases between. General study findings and limits: Ulcerative colitis patients shared more blood-rectal clones than controls.

The chain is built from TRBV5-1 and TRBJ2-1; D tentatively reads TRBD1 or TRBD2 (6 bases each). The receptor comes from a boy younger than 18 with moderate ulcerative colitis. The sequencing input was blood. CDR3 nucleotides: TGCGCCAGCAGCTTGGAAAGGGGGGACAATGAGCAGTTCTTC. This translates into CASSLERGDNEQFF.